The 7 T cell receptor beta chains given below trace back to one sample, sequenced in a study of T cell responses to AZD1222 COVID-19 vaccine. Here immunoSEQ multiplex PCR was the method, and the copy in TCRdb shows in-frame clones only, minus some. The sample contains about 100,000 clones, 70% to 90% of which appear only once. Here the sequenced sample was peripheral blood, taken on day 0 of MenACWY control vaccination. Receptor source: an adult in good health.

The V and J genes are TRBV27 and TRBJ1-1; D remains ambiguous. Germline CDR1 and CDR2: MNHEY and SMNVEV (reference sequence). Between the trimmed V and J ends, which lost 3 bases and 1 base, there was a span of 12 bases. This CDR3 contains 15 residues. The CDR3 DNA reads TGTGCCAGCAGTTTTGTAGGGTTGGAGAACACTGAAGCTTTCTTT. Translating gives CASSFVGLENTEAFF.

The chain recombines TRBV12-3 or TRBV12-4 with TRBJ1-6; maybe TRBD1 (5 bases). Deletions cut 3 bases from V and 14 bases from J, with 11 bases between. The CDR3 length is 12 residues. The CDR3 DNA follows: TGTGCCAGCAGTTTGCGGGGGGGAGCCCTCCACTTT. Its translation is CASSLRGGALHF.

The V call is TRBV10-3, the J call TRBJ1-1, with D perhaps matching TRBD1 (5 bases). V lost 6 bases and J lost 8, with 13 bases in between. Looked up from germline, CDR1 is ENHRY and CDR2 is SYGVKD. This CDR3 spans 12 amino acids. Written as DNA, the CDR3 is TGTGCCATCAGCAACCGGGACGGGGAAGCTTTCTTT. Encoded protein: CAISNRDGEAFF.

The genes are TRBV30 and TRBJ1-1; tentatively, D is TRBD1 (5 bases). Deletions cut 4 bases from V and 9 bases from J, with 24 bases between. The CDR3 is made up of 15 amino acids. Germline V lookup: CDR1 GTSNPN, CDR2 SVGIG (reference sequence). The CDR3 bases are TGTGCCTGGACCTTTGGGACCGGAGCGATGGGACAAGCTTTCTTT. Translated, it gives CAWTFGTGAMGQAFF.

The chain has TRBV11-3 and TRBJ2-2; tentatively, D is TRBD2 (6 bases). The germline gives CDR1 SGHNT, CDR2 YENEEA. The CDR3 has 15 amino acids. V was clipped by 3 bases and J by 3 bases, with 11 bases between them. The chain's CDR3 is CASSLRGYDTGELFF. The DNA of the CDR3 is TGTGCCAGCAGCTTGCGGGGATATGACACCGGGGAGCTGTTTTTT.

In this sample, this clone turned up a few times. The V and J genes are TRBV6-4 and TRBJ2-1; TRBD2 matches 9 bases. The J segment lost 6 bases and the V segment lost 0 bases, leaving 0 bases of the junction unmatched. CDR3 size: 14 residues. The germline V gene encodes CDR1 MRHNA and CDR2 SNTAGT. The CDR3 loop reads CASSDSSGGNEQFF. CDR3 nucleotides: TGTGCCAGCAGTGACTCTAGCGGGGGCAATGAGCAGTTCTTC.

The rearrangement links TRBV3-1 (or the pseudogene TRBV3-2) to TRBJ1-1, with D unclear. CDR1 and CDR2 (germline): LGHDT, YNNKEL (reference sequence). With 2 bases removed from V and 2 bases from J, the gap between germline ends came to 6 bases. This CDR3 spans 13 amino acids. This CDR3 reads CASSQSDNTEAFF. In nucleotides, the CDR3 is TGTGCCAGCAGCCAATCCGACAACACTGAAGCTTTCTTT.